Below, 15 T cell receptor beta chains from the same sample are listed, as sequenced in a study of lymphopenia after photon versus proton radiotherapy. The data were produced by immunoSEQ multiplex PCR, yet TCRdb's version contains in-frame clones alone and is incomplete. The sample lists approximately 170,000 clones, more than 85% occurring once. This sample comprised peripheral blood, obtained from a patient treated with photon-based radiotherapy. These receptors all come from a man aged 50-60 years with gastric cancer.

This rearrangement joins TRBV29-1 to TRBJ2-7, with 7 bases lining up with TRBD2. V shed 4 bases, J shed 0 bases, and the junction held 9 bases outside the gene matches. This CDR3 contains 15 residues. Germline V gene data show CDR1 as SQVTM and CDR2 as ANQGSEA. The CDR3 here is CSVATGGRGSYEQYF. DNA of the CDR3: TGCAGCGTTGCGACGGGGGGAAGGGGCTCCTACGAGCAGTACTTC.

The chain is built from TRBV27 and TRBJ1-1; 8 nucleotides align to TRBD1. CDR3 length: 13 residues. The germline CDR1 and CDR2 sequences are MNHEY and SMNVEV (reference sequence). V shed 6 bases, J shed 6 bases, and the junction held 6 bases outside the gene matches. The CDR3 spells CASRRQGRPEAFF. Written as DNA, the CDR3 is TGTGCCAGCAGACGACAGGGGAGGCCTGAAGCTTTCTTT.

This clone was seen only once. The rearrangement uses TRBV4-1 and TRBJ2-3; D not certain. This CDR3 region has 14 residues. In germline, CDR1 is MGHRA, CDR2 YSYEKL. Trimming took off 5 bases at V and 1 base at J, with 10 bases between the two ends. CDR3 in DNA: TGCGCCAGCAGCGTTCTCCCGCGCACAGATACGCAGTATTTT. This encodes CASSVLPRTDTQYF.

V is TRBV27 and J is TRBJ2-3, with 7 bases identical to TRBD1. Germline CDR1 MNHEY, CDR2 SMNVEV (reference sequence). The CDR3 covers 18 residues. The junction had 10 bases not matched to a gene; V was cut back by 1 base and J by 0 bases. CDR3 protein: CASSLFPLQGISTDTQYF. The DNA for the CDR3 is TGTGCCAGCAGTTTATTCCCCTTACAGGGGATAAGCACAGATACGCAGTATTTT.

V is TRBV5-6 and J is TRBJ2-7; TRBD1 matches 8 bases. V dropped 4 bases and J dropped 5; count of bases not matched to a gene: 11. The germline gives CDR1 SGHDT, CDR2 YYEEEE. The CDR3 is 15 residues long. The CDR3 protein is CASSRRTGKGNEQYF. The CDR3 bases are TGTGCCAGCAGCCGGAGGACAGGGAAAGGCAACGAGCAGTACTTC.

This chain links TRBV5-1 with TRBJ2-2, with 8 bases identical to TRBD1. Germline V CDR1 and CDR2: SGHRS, YFSETQ. Germline trimming cut 0 bases from V and 4 bases from J; bases unmatched to any gene: 2. This CDR3 has 15 residues. As DNA, the CDR3 is TGCGCCAGCAGCTTGGAAGGACAGGGCACCGGGGAGCTGTTTTTT. It is translated as CASSLEGQGTGELFF.

At least ten counts were recorded for this clone. The chain uses TRBV4-1 and TRBJ2-1; D not resolved. V lost 0 bases and J 4 bases, leaving 10 bases between the germline ends. CDR1 and CDR2 (germline): MGHRA, YSYEKL. This CDR3 has 15 amino acids. CDR3 nucleotides: TGCGCCAGCAGCCAAGAATCCCTACCTTACAATGAGCAGTTCTTC. As protein: CASSQESLPYNEQFF.

The CDR3 DNA sequence: TGCGCCAGCAGTTTCGGGACAGGGATTTTGGAGCTGTTTTTT. It translates to CASSFGTGILELFF. The rearrangement links TRBV5-1 to TRBJ2-2, with 9 bases aligning to TRBD1. V dropped 5 bases and J dropped 10; count of bases not matched to a gene: 9. CDR3 length equals 14 residues. Germline assignment: CDR1 SGHRS and CDR2 YFSETQ.

This rearrangement joins TRBV2 to TRBJ1-1, with D possibly matching TRBD1 (5 bases). Germline V lookup: CDR1 SNHLY, CDR2 FYNNEI. The CDR3 is 12 amino acids. The V end lost 8 bases, the J end lost 4 bases, and 11 bases lay between the germline ends. Written as DNA, the CDR3 is TGTGCCAGCGGCCGGGGGGTCACTGAAGCTTTCTTT. It encodes CASGRGVTEAFF.

The chain joins TRBV6-6 to TRBJ2-3; 9 bases are a match to TRBD2. V was clipped by 3 bases and J by 5 bases; unmatched bases: 3. Germline CDR1 MNHNY, CDR2 SVGAGI (reference sequence). This CDR3 spans 14 amino acids. CDR3 sequence: CASSYSGRGDTQYF. The CDR3 nucleotides read TGTGCCAGCAGTTATAGCGGGAGAGGAGATACGCAGTATTTT.

The rearrangement uses TRBV6-5 and TRBJ1-1; D is unresolved. V was trimmed by 3 bases and J by 1 base, leaving 15 bases between them. The germline V gene encodes CDR1 MNHEY and CDR2 SVGAGI. The CDR3 length is 16 residues. The CDR3 protein is CASSYGSPISNTEAFF. Here the CDR3 DNA reads TGTGCCAGCAGTTATGGCAGCCCAATATCGAACACTGAAGCTTTCTTT.

The rearrangement links TRBV28 to TRBJ1-4; no firm D call. Germline V CDR1 and CDR2: MDHEN, SYDVKM. The CDR3 runs 15 residues. Trimming took off 5 bases at V and 7 bases at J, with 17 bases between the two ends. CDR3 bases: TGTGCCAGCAGTACCGTAGGAGCAGGAGGTGAAAAACTGTTTTTT. It codes for CASSTVGAGGEKLFF. The whole variable domain, remainder taken from reference TRBV28 and TRBJ1-4, is DVKVTQSSRYLVKRTGEKVFLECVQDMDHENMFWYRQDPGLGLRLIYFSYDVKMKEKGDIPEGYSVSREKKERFSLILESASTNQTSMYLCASSTVGAGGEKLFFGSGTQLSVL.

This chain connects TRBV7-2 to TRBJ2-1; D perhaps matches TRBD2 (5 bases). CDR1 and CDR2 from the germline V gene are SGHTA and FQGNSA. This CDR3 is built from 15 residues. Trimming shortened V by 0 bases and J by 2 bases, and 8 bases separated the two germline ends. CDR3: CASSLAPAAYNEQFF. CDR3 sequence (DNA): TGTGCCAGCAGCTTAGCGCCAGCGGCCTACAATGAGCAGTTCTTC.

The rearrangement links TRBV19 to TRBJ2-1; 12 bases map to TRBD2. The CDR3 runs to 16 residues. The germline CDR1 and CDR2 sequences are LNHDA and SQIVND (reference sequence). The V gene end was trimmed by 5 bases and the J gene end by 7 bases; junction bases not matched to a gene: 9. CDR3 coding DNA: TGTGCCAGTAGTGCCAGACTAGCGGGAGCCATGAATGAGCAGTTCTTC. This translates into CASSARLAGAMNEQFF.

A note on this clone: The limits of the CDR3 on the DNA are not certain, so only TCRdb's listed CDR3 is given. The chain links TRBV21-1 to TRBJ2-1; the D call TRBD2 from the table was never checked on the DNA. TRBV21-1 is assigned pseudogene status. The CDR3 spans 16 residues, counting both ends. CDR3 protein: CASSKVGGGSYNEQFF.